This TCR beta chain emerged from a study of identifying expanded T cells in peripheral blood. Note on this clone: Its target is unknown.

Data came from immunoSEQ multiplex PCR; TCRdb stores just in-frame clones and leaves some out. The sample has 70,000 to 95,000 clones, 88% seen once; the top ten hold about 4.2%. Study results and limitations: Differentially abundant clones: about 1.2 between replicates, approximately 16 at around 14 days, around 19 at four.

This clonotype originated in a person between 18 and 75 years old in good health. Source material: blood.

The CDR3 here is CASSTGQGAYEQYF. For the CDR3, the DNA is TGCGCCAGCAGCACCGGACAGGGGGCCTACGAGCAGTACTTC. V is TRBV5-1 and J is TRBJ2-7; 10 bases agree with TRBD1. V gave up 4 bases and J gave up 2 bases; unmatched junction bases: 3. This CDR3 contains 14 residues. Germline CDR1 reads SGHRS; CDR2 reads YFSETQ. The full variable domain, completed using reference TRBV5-1 and TRBJ2-7, is KAGVTQTPRYLIKTRGQQVTLSCSPISGHRSVSWYQQTPGQGLQFLFEYFSETQRNKGNFPGRFSGRQFSNSRSEMNVSTLELGDSALYLCASSTGQGAYEQYFGPGTRLTVT.